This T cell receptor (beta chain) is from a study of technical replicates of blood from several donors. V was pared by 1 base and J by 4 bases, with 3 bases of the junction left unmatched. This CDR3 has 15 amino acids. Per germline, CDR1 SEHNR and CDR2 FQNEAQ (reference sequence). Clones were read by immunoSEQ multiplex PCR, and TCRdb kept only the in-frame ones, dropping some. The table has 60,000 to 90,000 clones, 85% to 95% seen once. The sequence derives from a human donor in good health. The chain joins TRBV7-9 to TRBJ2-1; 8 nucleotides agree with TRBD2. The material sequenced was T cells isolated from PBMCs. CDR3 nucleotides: TGTGCCAGCAGCTTAGGTCGGGAGGGATACAATGAGCAGTTCTTC. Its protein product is CASSLGREGYNEQFF.